This T cell receptor beta chain comes out of a study of blood T cell repertoires in COVID-19. Looking at the study overall: The origin of the acute and convalescent COVID-19 samples was the United States, Italy and Spain.

Enrolment of Seattle patients took place during active infection, and they were followed longitudinally. J gave up 4 bases and V 5 bases, and 13 bases lay outside the gene matches. Germline CDR1 is MRHNA and CDR2 is SNTAGT. The CDR3 runs 17 residues. Some clones are missing from TCRdb's copy, which holds only in-frame ones; the method was immunoSEQ multiplex PCR. The repertoire consists of fewer than 50,000 clones, with 90% to 95% occurring once and the leading ten covering around 0.34%. This sequence originates from a man aged 50-60 years with COVID-19, enrolled during active disease. The chain links TRBV6-4 to TRBJ1-4; 7 bases agree with TRBD1. The sequencing input was peripheral blood. The CDR3 DNA reads TGTGCCAGCAGTCCTCCGGGACAGAAACATTTTAATGAAAAACTGTTTTTT. This encodes CASSPPGQKHFNEKLFF.